This T cell receptor (beta chain) stems from a study of blood T cell repertoires in COVID-19. Study as a whole: Acute and convalescent COVID-19 samples came from the United States, Italy and Spain. Sample material is recorded as cDNA or gDNA derived from T cells, B-cell-depleted T cells, or PBMCs.

Per the study methods: Using reference gene primer amplification, nucleated cell counts were estimated. TCRdb's copy holds only in-frame clones and misses some; the assay was immunoSEQ multiplex PCR. That table supplies the V and J calls and clone size; D and trimming were determined from the DNA. The sample includes 250,000 to 350,000 clones, about nine tenths seen only once; the top ten take 2% to 2.5%. Germline assignment: CDR1 SGHTA and CDR2 FQGNSA. The CDR3 extends over 16 amino acids. J lost 4 bases, V lost 5 bases, and 14 bases had no gene match. Sequenced input: peripheral blood. J is TRBJ2-7 and V is TRBV7-2; 7 bases map to TRBD2. The receptor's source is a woman aged 50 to 65 who had recovered from COVID-19. The CDR3 spells CASSPGGIAGLYEQYF. CDR3 coding DNA: TGTGCCAGCAGCCCGGGGGGAATAGCGGGCCTATACGAGCAGTACTTC.